This TCR beta chain is drawn from a study of blood T cell repertoires in COVID-19. Across the whole study: Spain, Italy and the United States supplied samples that represented acute and convalescent COVID-19.

The data were produced by immunoSEQ multiplex PCR, yet TCRdb's version contains in-frame clones alone and is incomplete. The data contain 200,000 to 300,000 clones, 70% to 75% of them singletons. Material: peripheral blood. The TCR comes from a woman of 80 years or more with acute or convalescent COVID-19.

CDR3 amino acids: CASTPTSGVGETQYF. For the CDR3, the DNA is TGTGCCAGCACCCCGACTAGCGGGGTTGGGGAGACCCAGTACTTC. The chain joins TRBV11-2 to TRBJ2-5; 11 nucleotides agree with TRBD2. Looked up from germline, CDR1 is SGHAT and CDR2 is FQNNGV. Trimming removed 7 bases from V and 5 bases from J; junction bases left unmatched: 9. The CDR3 runs 15 residues.